This TCR beta chain was identified in a study of blood T cell repertoires in COVID-19. Background on the study: Material from acute and convalescent COVID-19 was sourced from the United States, Italy and Spain. T cells, B-cell-depleted T cells, or PBMCs supplied cDNA or gDNA.

This clone was detected once. Original handling: Amplified reference gene primers provided the basis for estimating nucleated cell counts. Profiling relied on immunoSEQ multiplex PCR, and the TCRdb table lists in-frame clones only, not all of them. D and trimming were read from the DNA, whereas the V and J calls and clone size are those reported in that table. The table records some 83,000 clones, around 86% of them present only once. V was trimmed by 8 bases and J by 1 base, leaving 12 bases between them. CDR1 is SGHDT and CDR2 is YYEEEE in the germline V gene. The CDR3 runs to 13 residues. The chain employs TRBV5-6 and TRBJ1-2; the D gene is possibly TRBD1 (5 bases). The sequencing sample was made of peripheral blood. The clonotype was recovered from a man aged 50 to 60 with active COVID-19. The CDR3 loop is CASSPGLNYGYTF. Written as DNA, the CDR3 is TGTGCCAGTTCCCCGGGACTTAACTATGGCTACACCTTC.